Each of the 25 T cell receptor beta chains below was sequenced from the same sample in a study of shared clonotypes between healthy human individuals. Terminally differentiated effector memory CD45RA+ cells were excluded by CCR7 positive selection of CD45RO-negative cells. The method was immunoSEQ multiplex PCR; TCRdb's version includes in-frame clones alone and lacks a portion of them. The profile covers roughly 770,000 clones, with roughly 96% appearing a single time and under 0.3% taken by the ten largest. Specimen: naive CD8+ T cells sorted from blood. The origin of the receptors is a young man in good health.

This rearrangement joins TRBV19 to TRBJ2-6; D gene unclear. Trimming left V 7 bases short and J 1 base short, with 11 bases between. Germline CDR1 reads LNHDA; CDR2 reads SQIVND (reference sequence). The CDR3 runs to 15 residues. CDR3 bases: TGTGCCAGTACCCCGACGGCGTCTGGGGCCAACGTCCTGACTTTC. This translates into CASTPTASGANVLTF. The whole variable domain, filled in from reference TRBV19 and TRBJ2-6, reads DGGITQSPKYLFRKEGQNVTLSCEQNLNHDAMYWYRQDPGQGLRLIYYSQIVNDFQKGDIAEGYSVSREKKESFPLTVTSAQKNPTAFYLCASTPTASGANVLTFGAGSRLTVL.

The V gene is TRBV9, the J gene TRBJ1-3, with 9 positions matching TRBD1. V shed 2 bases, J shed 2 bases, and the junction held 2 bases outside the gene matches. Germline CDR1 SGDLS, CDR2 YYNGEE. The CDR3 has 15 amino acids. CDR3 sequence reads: CASSVGTGTGNTIYF. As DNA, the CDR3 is TGTGCCAGCAGCGTGGGGACAGGGACTGGAAACACCATATATTTT.

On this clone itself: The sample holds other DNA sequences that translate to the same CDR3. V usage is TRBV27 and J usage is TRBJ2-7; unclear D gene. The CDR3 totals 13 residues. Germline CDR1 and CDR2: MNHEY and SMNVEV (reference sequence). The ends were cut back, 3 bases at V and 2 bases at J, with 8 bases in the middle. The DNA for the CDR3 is TGTGCCAGCAGTTTCGGGCAGGCCTACGAGCAGTACTTC. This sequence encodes CASSFGQAYEQYF.

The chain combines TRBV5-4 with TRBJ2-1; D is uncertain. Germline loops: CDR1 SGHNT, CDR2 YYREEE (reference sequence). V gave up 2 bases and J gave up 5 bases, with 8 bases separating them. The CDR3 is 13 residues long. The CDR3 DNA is TGTGCCAGCAGCTTAGAGGAGAACAATGAGCAGTTCTTC. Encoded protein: CASSLEENNEQFF.

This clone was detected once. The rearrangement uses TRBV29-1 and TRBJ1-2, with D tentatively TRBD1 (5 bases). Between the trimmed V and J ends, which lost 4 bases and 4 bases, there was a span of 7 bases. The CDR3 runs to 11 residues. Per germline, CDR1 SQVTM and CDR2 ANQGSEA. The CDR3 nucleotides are TGCAGCGTTGCGGACACCTATGGCTACACCTTC. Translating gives CSVADTYGYTF.

The CDR3 bases are TGCGCCAGCAGCCAAGAACAGAACACCGGGGAGCTGTTTTTT. This translates into CASSQEQNTGELFF. The chain couples TRBV4-1 to TRBJ2-2; D is unresolved. Germline values: CDR1 MGHRA, CDR2 YSYEKL. Trimming took 0 bases from V and 1 from J, leaving 3 bases between them. The CDR3 has 14 residues.

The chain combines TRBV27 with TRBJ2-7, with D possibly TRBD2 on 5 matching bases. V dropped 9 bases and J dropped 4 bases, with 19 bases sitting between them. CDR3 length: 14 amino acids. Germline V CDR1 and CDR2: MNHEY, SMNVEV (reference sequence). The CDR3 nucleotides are TGTGCCAGTAAAATAGAGGGTTTAGGTTACGAGCAGTACTTC. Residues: CASKIEGLGYEQYF.

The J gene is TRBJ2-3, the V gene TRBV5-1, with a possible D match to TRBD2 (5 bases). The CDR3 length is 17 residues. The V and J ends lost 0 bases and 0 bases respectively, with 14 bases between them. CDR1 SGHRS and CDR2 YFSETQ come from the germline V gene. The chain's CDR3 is CASSLAGRATSTDTQYF. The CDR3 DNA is TGCGCCAGCAGCTTGGCGGGGAGAGCGACTAGCACAGATACGCAGTATTTT.

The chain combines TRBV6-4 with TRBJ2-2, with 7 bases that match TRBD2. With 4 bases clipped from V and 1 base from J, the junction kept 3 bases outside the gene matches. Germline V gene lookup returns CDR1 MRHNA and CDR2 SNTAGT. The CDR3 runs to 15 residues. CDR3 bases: TGTGCCAGCAGTGTTTCTAGCGGGAACACCGGGGAGCTGTTTTTT. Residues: CASSVSSGNTGELFF.

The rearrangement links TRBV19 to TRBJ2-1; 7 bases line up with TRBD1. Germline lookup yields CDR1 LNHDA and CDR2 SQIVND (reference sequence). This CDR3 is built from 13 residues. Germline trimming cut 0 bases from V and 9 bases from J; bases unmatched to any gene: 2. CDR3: CASSIDRTGEQFF. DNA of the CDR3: TGTGCCAGTAGTATAGACCGGACAGGTGAGCAGTTCTTC.

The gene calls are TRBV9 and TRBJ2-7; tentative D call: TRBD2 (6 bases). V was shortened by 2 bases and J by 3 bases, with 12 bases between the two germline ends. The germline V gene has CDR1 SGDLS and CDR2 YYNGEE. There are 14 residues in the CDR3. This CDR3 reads CASSVSSERYEQYF. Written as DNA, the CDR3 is TGTGCCAGCAGCGTCTCTAGCGAGCGCTACGAGCAGTACTTC.

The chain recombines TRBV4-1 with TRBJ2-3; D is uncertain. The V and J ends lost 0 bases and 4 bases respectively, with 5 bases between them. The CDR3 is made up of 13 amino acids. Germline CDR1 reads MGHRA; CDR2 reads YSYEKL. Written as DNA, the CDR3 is TGCGCCAGCAGCCAAGAGAGGTCAGATACGCAGTATTTT. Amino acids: CASSQERSDTQYF.

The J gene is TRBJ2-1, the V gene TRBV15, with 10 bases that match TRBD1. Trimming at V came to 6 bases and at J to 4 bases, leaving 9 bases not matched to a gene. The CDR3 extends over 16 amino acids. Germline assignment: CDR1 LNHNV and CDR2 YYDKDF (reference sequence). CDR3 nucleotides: TGTGCCACCAGAGATCCCGGGACAGGGGTTTACAATGAGCAGTTCTTC. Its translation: CATRDPGTGVYNEQFF. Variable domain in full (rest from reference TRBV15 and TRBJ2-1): DAMVIQNPRYQVTQFGKPVTLSCSQTLNHNVMYWYQQKSSQAPKLLFHYYDKDFNNEADTPDNFQSRRPNTSFCFLDIRSPGLGDTAMYLCATRDPGTGVYNEQFFGPGTRLTVL.

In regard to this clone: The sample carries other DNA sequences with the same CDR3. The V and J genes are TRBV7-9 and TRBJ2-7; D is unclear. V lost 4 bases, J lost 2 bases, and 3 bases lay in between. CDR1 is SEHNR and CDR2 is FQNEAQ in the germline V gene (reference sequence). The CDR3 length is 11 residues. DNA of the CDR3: TGTGCCAGCAGCTCGACCTACGAGCAGTACTTC. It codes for CASSSTYEQYF.

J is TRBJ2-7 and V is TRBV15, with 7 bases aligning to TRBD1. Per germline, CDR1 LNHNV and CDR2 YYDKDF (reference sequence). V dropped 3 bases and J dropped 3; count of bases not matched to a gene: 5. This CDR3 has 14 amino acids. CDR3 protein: CATSSRDSHYEQYF. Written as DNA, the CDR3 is TGTGCCACCAGCAGCCGGGACAGCCACTACGAGCAGTACTTC.

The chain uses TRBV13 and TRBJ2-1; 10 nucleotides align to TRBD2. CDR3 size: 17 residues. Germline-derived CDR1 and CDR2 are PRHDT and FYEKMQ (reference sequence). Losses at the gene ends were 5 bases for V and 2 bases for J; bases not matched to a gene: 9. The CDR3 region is CASSLYSGRAAYNEQFF. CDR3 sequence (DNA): TGTGCCAGCAGCCTATACAGCGGGAGGGCCGCCTACAATGAGCAGTTCTTC.

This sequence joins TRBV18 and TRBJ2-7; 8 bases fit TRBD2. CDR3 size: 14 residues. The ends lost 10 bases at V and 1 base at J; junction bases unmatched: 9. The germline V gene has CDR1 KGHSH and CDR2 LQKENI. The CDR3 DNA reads TGTGCCACCACCCGGGAGGGAGGGTCCTACGAGCAGTACTTC. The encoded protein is CATTREGGSYEQYF.

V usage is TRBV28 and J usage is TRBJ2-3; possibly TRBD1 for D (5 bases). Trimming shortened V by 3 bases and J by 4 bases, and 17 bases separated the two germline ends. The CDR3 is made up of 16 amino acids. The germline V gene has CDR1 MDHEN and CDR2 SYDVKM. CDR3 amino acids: CASSFRTIIGADTQYF. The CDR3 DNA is TGTGCCAGCAGTTTTCGGACCATTATAGGGGCAGATACGCAGTATTTT.

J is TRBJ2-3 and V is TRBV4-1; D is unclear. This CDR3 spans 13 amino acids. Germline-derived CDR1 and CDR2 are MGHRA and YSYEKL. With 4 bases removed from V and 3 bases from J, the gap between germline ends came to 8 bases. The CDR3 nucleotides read TGCGCCAGCAGCCTAGTGATAACAGATACGCAGTATTTT. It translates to CASSLVITDTQYF.

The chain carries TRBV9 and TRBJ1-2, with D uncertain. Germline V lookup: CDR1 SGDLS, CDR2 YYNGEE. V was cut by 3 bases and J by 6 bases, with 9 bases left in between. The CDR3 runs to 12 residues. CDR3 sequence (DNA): TGTGCCAGCAGCGCCCGCGCCGATGGCTACACCTTC. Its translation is CASSARADGYTF.

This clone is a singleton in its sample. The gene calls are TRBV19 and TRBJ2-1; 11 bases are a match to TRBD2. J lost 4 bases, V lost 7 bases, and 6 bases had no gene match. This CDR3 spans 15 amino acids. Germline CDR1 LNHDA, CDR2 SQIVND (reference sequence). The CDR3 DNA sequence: TGTGCCAGTAATATCGGACTAGCGGGTTACAATGAGCAGTTCTTC. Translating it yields CASNIGLAGYNEQFF.

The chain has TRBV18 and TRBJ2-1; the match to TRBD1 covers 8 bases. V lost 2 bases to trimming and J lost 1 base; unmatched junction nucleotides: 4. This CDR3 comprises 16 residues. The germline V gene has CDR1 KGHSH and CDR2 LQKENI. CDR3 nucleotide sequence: TGTGCCAGCTCACCAAGTACAGGGGGATCCTACAATGAGCAGTTCTTC. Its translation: CASSPSTGGSYNEQFF.

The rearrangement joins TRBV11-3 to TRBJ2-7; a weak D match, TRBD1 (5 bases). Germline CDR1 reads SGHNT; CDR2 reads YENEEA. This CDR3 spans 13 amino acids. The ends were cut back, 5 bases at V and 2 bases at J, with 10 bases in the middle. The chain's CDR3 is CASSTDSPYEQYF. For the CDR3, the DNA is TGTGCCAGCAGCACCGACAGCCCCTACGAGCAGTACTTC. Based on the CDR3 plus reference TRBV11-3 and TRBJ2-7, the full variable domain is EAGVVQSPRYKIIEKKQPVAFWCNPISGHNTLYWYLQNLGQGPELLIRYENEEAVDDSQLPKDRFSAERLKGVDSTLKIQPAELGDSAVYLCASSTDSPYEQYFGPGTRLTVT.

CDR3 in amino acids: CASTLSLTSGNTGELFF. CDR3 bases: TGTGCCAGCACCTTGTCACTGACTAGCGGAAACACCGGGGAGCTGTTTTTT. V is TRBV2 and J is TRBJ2-2; 9 nucleotides align to TRBD2. The trim removed 7 bases at V and 2 bases at J, leaving 11 bases unmatched. The CDR3 contains 17 residues. CDR1 and CDR2 from the germline V gene are SNHLY and FYNNEI. Based on the CDR3 plus reference TRBV2 and TRBJ2-2, the full variable domain is EPEVTQTPSHQVTQMGQEVILRCVPISNHLYFYWYRQILGQKVEFLVSFYNNEISEKSEIFDDQFSVERPDGSNFTLKIRSTKLEDSAMYFCASTLSLTSGNTGELFFGEGSRLTVL.

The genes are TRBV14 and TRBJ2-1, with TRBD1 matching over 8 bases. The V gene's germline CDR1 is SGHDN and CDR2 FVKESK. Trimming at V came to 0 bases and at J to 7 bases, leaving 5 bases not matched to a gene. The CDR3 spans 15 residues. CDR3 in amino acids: CASSQETGAWNEQFF. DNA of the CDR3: TGTGCCAGCAGCCAAGAGACAGGGGCGTGGAATGAGCAGTTCTTC.